A single T cell receptor beta chain is shown here with its context. Version v3.0 of the immunoSEQ assay ran at survey level. Repertoires were generated with immunoSEQ multiplex PCR, while TCRdb's copy carries only in-frame clones and drops some. Among about 21,000 clones listed, about four fifths were seen once. This entry belongs to a study of long-term antiretroviral therapy in people with HIV. V was clipped by 8 bases and J by 8 bases; unmatched bases: 7. Germline loops: CDR1 MNHEY, CDR2 SMNVEV (reference sequence). This CDR3 has 13 residues. Material: unsorted PBMCs, obtained 0.2 years after starting antiretroviral therapy. The gene calls are TRBV27 and TRBJ1-4; TRBD1 agrees at 8 bases. The receptor's source is a woman in her 30s with HIV. CDR3 coding DNA: TGTGCCAGCGGAAGGACAGGGAGGGAAAAACTGTTTTTT. Its protein is CASGRTGREKLFF.